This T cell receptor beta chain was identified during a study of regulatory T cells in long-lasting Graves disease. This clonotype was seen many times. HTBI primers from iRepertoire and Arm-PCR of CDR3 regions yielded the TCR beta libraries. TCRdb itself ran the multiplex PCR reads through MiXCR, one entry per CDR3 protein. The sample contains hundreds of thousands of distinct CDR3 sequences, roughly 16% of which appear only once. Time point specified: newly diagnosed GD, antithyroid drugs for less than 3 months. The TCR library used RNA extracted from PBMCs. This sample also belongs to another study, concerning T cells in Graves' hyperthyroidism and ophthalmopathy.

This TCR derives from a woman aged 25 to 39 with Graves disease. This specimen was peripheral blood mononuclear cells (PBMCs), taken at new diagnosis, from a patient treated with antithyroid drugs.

Here the CDR3 reads CASPSAGLGSYEQYF. CDR3 DNA: TGTGCCAGTCCCTCGGCCGGGTTGGGGTCCTACGAGCAGTACTTC. V usage is TRBV6-9 and J usage is TRBJ2-7; no firm D call. CDR3 length: 15 amino acids. CDR1 and CDR2 (germline): MNHGY, SVAAGI. V lost 9 bases and J lost 1, with 19 bases in between.